These T cell receptor beta chains were read from a single sample in a study of T-cell memory formation after mild COVID-19. TCRdb independently ran MiXCR on the 5' RACE reads; one entry per CDR3 protein. In the table there are around 440,000 distinct CDR3 sequences, 18% of which are singletons. The specimen sequenced was PBMCs or a T cell subset sorted from them (not recorded which). The origin of the receptors is an adult woman who had mild COVID-19 (a few samples of this study predate the infection). Cell type and time point are not known. CDR3s include the opening cysteine and the closing phenylalanine or tryptophan. A D gene is named only where the DNA matches it firmly. Clone size is stated in some rows and not others, as once, few, many or a class when expanded.

.	TRBV6-1	.	TRBJ1-2	TGTGCCAGCAGTGATATTCAGGGAGCGTACTATGGCTACACCTTC	CASSDIQGAYYGYTF
TRBD1	TRBV4-3	.	TRBJ2-3	TGCGCCAGCAGATTTCAACAGGGGAGCACAGATACGCAGTATTTT	CASRFQQGSTDTQYF
.	TRBV5-1	few	TRBJ2-6	TGCGCCAGCAACCCGGGACCTCCTGGGGCCAACGTCCTGACTTTC	CASNPGPPGANVLTF
.	TRBV6-6	few	TRBJ2-1	TGTGCCAGCAGGGGGGGTGGGCATGAGCAGTTCTTC	CASRGGGHEQFF
TRBD1	TRBV7-2	few	TRBJ1-1	TGTGCCAGCAGCATTGCGTGGACAGGGTTAGGTGAAGCTTTCTTT	CASSIAWTGLGEAFF
TRBD2	TRBV3-1	.	TRBJ2-7	TGTGCCAGCAGCCAAGGGACTAGCGGGAGTATTGTATCCTACGAGCAGTACTTC	CASSQGTSGSIVSYEQYF
TRBD1	TRBV12-3/TRBV12-4	.	TRBJ2-2	TGTGCCAGCAGCCGACAGGGGGGGTTAACCGGGGAGCTGTTTTTT	CASSRQGGLTGELFF
TRBD2	TRBV5-6	.	TRBJ2-1	TGTGCCAGCAGCTTGCCAAACACGGGACTAGCGGGGTCTCTGTTCTTC	CASSLPNTGLAGSLFF
.	TRBV5-1	many	TRBJ2-1	TGCGCCAGCAGCTTGTATGGGGACAATGAGCAGTTCTTC	CASSLYGDNEQFF
.	TRBV29-1	few	TRBJ2-7	TGCAGCGTTGTTGAGACACAATACGAGCAGTACTTC	CSVVETQYEQYF
.	TRBV5-1	.	TRBJ1-2	TGCGCCAGCAGCTCGGGAGGCAGGGCCCGGGGTGGCTACACCTTC	CASSSGGRARGGYTF
.	TRBV6-2/TRBV6-3	few	TRBJ2-1	TGTGCCAGCAGTGCAACGACTGGGAGCTCCTACAATGAGCAGTTCTTC	CASSATTGSSYNEQFF
TRBD1	TRBV25-1	.	TRBJ2-7	TGTGCCAGCGGGACAGGGTGGTACGAGCAGTACTTC	CASGTGWYEQYF